These T cell receptor beta chains were read from a single sample in a study of blood T cell repertoires in COVID-19. TCRdb keeps only in-frame clones here, not all; method: immunoSEQ multiplex PCR. The sample has some 26,000 clones, roughly 87% seen once; the top ten hold approximately 9%. The sample comprised peripheral blood. The receptors come from a human donor with active COVID-19. The donor label of this sample is uncertain. CDR3s include the opening cysteine and the closing phenylalanine or tryptophan. The D gene is left open where the match is weak. Part of the rows lack a size; the others show once, few, many or a class for expanded clones.

CASSTTGTANTGELFF	TGTGCCAGCAGCACCACCGGGACAGCGAACACCGGGGAGCTGTTTTTT	TRBD1	TRBJ2-2	TRBV7-6	once
CASRPSGRTYEQYF	TGTGCCAGCCGCCCTAGCGGGAGGACCTACGAGCAGTACTTC	TRBD2	TRBJ2-7	TRBV11-2	-
CASRGYEFTDTQYF	TGTGCCAGCCGAGGCTATGAGTTCACAGATACGCAGTATTTT	-	TRBJ2-3	TRBV2	once
CAISEVPGYEQYF	TGTGCCATCAGTGAGGTTCCGGGCTACGAGCAGTACTTC	-	TRBJ2-7	TRBV10-3	-
CASSRGNQPQHF	TGTGCCAGCAGCAGGGGGAATCAGCCCCAGCATTTT	TRBD1	TRBJ1-5	TRBV28	-
CASSLLGQGGKSPLHF	TGTGCCAGCAGCTTATTGGGACAGGGGGGAAAGTCACCCCTCCACTTT	TRBD1	TRBJ1-6	TRBV7-8	-
CASNGGRGEYGYTF	TGTGCCAGCAATGGGGGGAGGGGGGAGTATGGCTACACCTTC	-	TRBJ1-2	TRBV6-5	few
CASILKGGSGSHHNEQFF	TGTGCCAGCATCCTAAAGGGGGGGTCCGGGAGTCATCACAATGAGCAGTTCTTC	-	TRBJ2-1	TRBV7-2	-
CSVDTGQNTEAFF	TGCAGCGTTGATACAGGCCAGAACACTGAAGCTTTCTTT	-	TRBJ1-1	TRBV29-1	-
CASSLEGGLAF	TGTGCCAGCAGCTTAGAGGGGGGTTTAGCCTTC	-	TRBJ1-2	TRBV11-2	-
CASSASGSGETQYF	TGTGCCAGCAGCGCTAGCGGGAGTGGGGAGACCCAGTACTTC	TRBD2	TRBJ2-5	TRBV9	-
CASSQTRNEQFF	TGTGCCAGCAGCCAGACTAGGAATGAGCAGTTCTTC	-	TRBJ2-1	TRBV7-2	once
CASSFLAGGRAGELFF	TGTGCCAGCAGCTTCCTAGCGGGAGGTAGGGCCGGGGAGCTGTTTTTT	TRBD2	TRBJ2-2	TRBV5-4	-
CASKKGTYEQYF	TGTGCCAGCAAGAAGGGGACCTACGAGCAGTACTTC	-	TRBJ2-7	TRBV28	-
CATRTSGIATDTQYF	TGTGCCACTCGGACTAGCGGGATAGCGACAGATACGCAGTATTTT	TRBD2	TRBJ2-3	TRBV10-3	-
CATSLGGGWREEGDTQYF	TGTGCCACCTCCCTTGGGGGTGGTTGGCGGGAGGAAGGAGATACGCAGTATTTT	TRBD2	TRBJ2-3	TRBV2	-
CATSDLSRGGRETQYF	TGTGCCACCAGTGACCTTTCCCGGGGGGGAAGAGAGACCCAGTACTTC	TRBD2	TRBJ2-5	TRBV24-1	-
CASSYRQGVTEAFF	TGTGCCAGCAGTTACCGGCAGGGGGTAACTGAAGCTTTCTTT	TRBD1	TRBJ1-1	TRBV6-2/TRBV6-3	-
CASRSSRTGVQETQYF	TGTGCCAGCAGATCCTCCCGGACAGGGGTCCAAGAGACCCAGTACTTC	TRBD1	TRBJ2-5	TRBV28	-
CASIPEEGSGNTIYF	TGCGCCAGCATCCCCGAGGAGGGTTCTGGAAACACCATATATTTT	-	TRBJ1-3	TRBV23-1	-
CASSRDRETEAFF	TGTGCCAGCAGCCGAGACAGGGAGACTGAAGCTTTCTTT	TRBD1	TRBJ1-1	TRBV7-9	-
CASSPWASGGQETQYF	TGTGCCAGCTCACCTTGGGCTAGCGGGGGCCAAGAGACCCAGTACTTC	TRBD2	TRBJ2-5	TRBV18	-
CASSSPGLAGDNEQFF	TGTGCCAGCAGCTCCCCAGGGCTAGCGGGAGATAATGAGCAGTTCTTC	TRBD2	TRBJ2-1	TRBV7-3	-
CASTPRDRGRYEQYF	TGTGCCAGCACCCCGAGGGACAGGGGTCGTTACGAGCAGTACTTC	TRBD1	TRBJ2-7	TRBV28	once
CASSMKESPYEQYF	TGTGCCAGTAGTATGAAAGAGTCACCCTACGAGCAGTACTTC	-	TRBJ2-7	TRBV19	-
CASSFEREGDTQYF	TGCGCCAGCAGCTTCGAGCGGGAGGGGGATACGCAGTATTTT	TRBD2	TRBJ2-3	TRBV4-1	-
CAWTKGETQYF	TGTGCCTGGACCAAGGGGGAGACCCAGTACTTC	-	TRBJ2-5	TRBV30	once